Below, 17 T cell receptor beta chains from the same sample are listed, as sequenced in a study of identical twins. Each CDR3 protein gets one entry after TCRdb re-called the 5' RACE reads with MiXCR. The table has roughly 700,000 distinct CDR3 sequences, 8.5% to 9% seen once. The data were also submitted as part of a second study, on yellow fever vaccine responses in identical twins.

What was sequenced was PBMCs. The receptors shown here come from a woman aged 18-29 years in good health.

The chain links TRBV11-2 to TRBJ2-1; 11 bases are shared with TRBD2. There are 16 residues in the CDR3. The V segment lost 1 base and the J segment 6 bases; nucleotides outside the gene matches: 5. CDR1 is SGHAT, CDR2 FQNNGV, per germline. CDR3 in amino acids: CASSLGRLAGTNEQFF. The CDR3 region has the DNA TGTGCCAGCAGCTTAGGACGACTAGCGGGGACCAATGAGCAGTTCTTC.

The chain joins TRBV7-9 to TRBJ2-7; D is ambiguous. V was shortened by 6 bases and J by 0 bases, with 18 bases between the two germline ends. This CDR3 has 16 amino acids. From germline, CDR1 is SEHNR and CDR2 FQNEAQ (reference sequence). The CDR3 DNA sequence: TGTGCCAGCAGTCCAAAGGTCCCGGAAATCTCCTACGAGCAGTACTTC. Its protein is CASSPKVPEISYEQYF.

Many counts were recorded for this clonotype. The V and J genes are TRBV4-1 and TRBJ1-6; D possibly corresponds to TRBD1 (5 bases). The CDR3 has 13 residues. CDR1 is MGHRA and CDR2 is YSYEKL in the germline V gene. Deletions cut 2 bases from V and 6 bases from J, with 5 bases between. CDR3 region: CASSQQGNSPLHF. CDR3 nucleotide sequence: TGCGCCAGCAGCCAACAGGGTAATTCACCCCTCCACTTT.

The sample holds a few counts of this clonotype. V and J are TRBV6-1 and TRBJ2-7; either TRBD1 or TRBD2 may supply D (5 bases each). The germline V and J ends were trimmed by 6 bases and 2 bases, with 17 bases remaining between them. The CDR3 has 15 residues. Germline V gives CDR1 MNHNS, CDR2 SASEGT. CDR3 nucleotides: TGTGCCAGCAGCCCAGACGGGACGGACCCCTACGAGCAGTACTTC. It encodes CASSPDGTDPYEQYF.

CDR3 protein: CASSLRAGVRYNEQFF. CDR3 in DNA: TGTGCCAGCAGCTTAAGAGCGGGGGTGCGCTACAATGAGCAGTTCTTC. The chain has TRBV7-3 and TRBJ2-1, with TRBD2 matching 8 bases. The CDR3 runs 16 residues. The trim removed 1 base at V and 3 bases at J, leaving 5 bases unmatched. The germline V gene has CDR1 SGHTA and CDR2 FQGTGA.

This clonotype has only a few counts. The chain uses TRBV28 and TRBJ2-1; 10 bases are shared with TRBD2. The CDR3 is 14 amino acids. The germline CDR1 and CDR2 sequences are MDHEN and SYDVKM. The junction had 10 bases not matched to a gene; V was cut back by 7 bases and J by 10 bases. The CDR3 DNA is TGTGCCAGCACCGAAGCGGGGGGGCGTAGGGAGCAGTTCTTC. It is translated as CASTEAGGRREQFF. Filled out from reference TRBV28 and TRBJ2-1, the complete variable domain reads DVKVTQSSRYLVKRTGEKVFLECVQDMDHENMFWYRQDPGLGLRLIYFSYDVKMKEKGDIPEGYSVSREKKERFSLILESASTNQTSMYLCASTEAGGRREQFFGPGTRLTVL.

As concerns this clonotype: At one end the junction does not follow the germline gene, possibly because of a read error. This chain joins TRBV28 and TRBJ1-2, with TRBD1 as a possible D gene (5 bases). The CDR3 has 13 amino acids. In germline, CDR1 is MDHEN, CDR2 SYDVKM. The CDR3 region is CASSPGQIYGYSF. As DNA, the CDR3 is TGTGCCAGCAGTCCCGGACAAATTTATGGCTACTCCTTC.

This clonotype was counted only a few times. V usage is TRBV3-1 and J usage is TRBJ2-3, with 8 bases identical to TRBD2. CDR3 length: 16 amino acids. CDR1 and CDR2 (germline): LGHDT, YNNKEL (reference sequence). The V segment lost 0 bases and the J segment 2 bases; nucleotides outside the gene matches: 4. The CDR3, as DNA: TGTGCCAGCAGCCAAGAAACGGGGGGGATCACAGATACGCAGTATTTT. This encodes CASSQETGGITDTQYF.

The V gene is TRBV11-2, the J gene TRBJ2-1, with a weak D call TRBD2 (6 bases). Germline lookup yields CDR1 SGHAT and CDR2 FQNNGV. The V end was cut by 5 bases, the J end by 5 bases, with 13 bases between. This CDR3 has 14 residues. The CDR3 nucleotides read TGTGCCAGCAGCCGCGCGGGGCTAAACAATGAGCAGTTCTTC. Encoded protein: CASSRAGLNNEQFF.

The chain has TRBV30 and TRBJ2-5, with D unclear. Looked up from germline, CDR1 is GTSNPN and CDR2 is SVGIG (reference sequence). With 1 base removed from V and 1 base from J, the gap between germline ends came to 10 bases. This CDR3 region has 14 residues. CDR3 loop: CAWSALGVQETQYF. CDR3 in DNA: TGTGCCTGGAGTGCCCTAGGCGTCCAAGAGACCCAGTACTTC.

In regard to this clonotype: The conserved phenylalanine or tryptophan is not found at the CDR3 terminus, so this likely reflects a read error. The DNA is omitted, as the CDR3 cannot be located on it reliably, and the CDR3 follows TCRdb's listing. V usage is TRBV2 and J usage is TRBJ2-7; the DNA was not compared with TRBD2, the D call given in the table. Germline CDR1 SNHLY, CDR2 FYNNEI. The CDR3 has 16 amino acids, counting both end residues. The CDR3: CASSRSSPGLAGNLGS.

J is TRBJ2-7 and V is TRBV6-2 or TRBV6-3; D remains ambiguous. Trimming removed 3 bases from V and 3 bases from J, with 9 bases in between. Germline V lookup: CDR1 MNHEY, CDR2 SVGEGT. This CDR3 is built from 13 residues. CDR3 in amino acids: CASSYNTNYEQYF. The CDR3 region has the DNA TGTGCCAGCAGTTATAACACAAACTACGAGCAGTACTTC.

This clonotype was detected ten times or more. The chain recombines TRBV4-1 with TRBJ2-3; 8 bases map to TRBD1. Germline-derived CDR1 and CDR2 are MGHRA and YSYEKL. After removal of 4 bases from V and 4 bases from J, the junction contained 13 bases not matched to a gene. The CDR3 is 17 amino acids. This CDR3 is CASSRHRGESGSDTQYF. In DNA form, the CDR3 reads TGCGCCAGCAGCCGGCACAGGGGGGAATCAGGGTCAGATACGCAGTATTTT.

V and J are TRBV6-5 and TRBJ2-3, with D unclear. V was trimmed by 2 bases and J by 2 bases, leaving 8 bases between them. This CDR3 comprises 14 residues. Germline CDR1 is MNHEY and CDR2 is SVGAGI. In nucleotides, the CDR3 is TGTGCCAGCAGTTACGGACCCTTCACAGATACGCAGTATTTT. It encodes CASSYGPFTDTQYF.

The genes are TRBV27 and TRBJ1-4; D gene ambiguous. The V gene's germline CDR1 is MNHEY and CDR2 SMNVEV (reference sequence). Trimming left V 5 bases short and J 11 bases short, with 12 bases between. The CDR3 totals 12 residues. The chain's CDR3 is CASSSGGGKLFF. CDR3 bases: TGTGCCAGCAGTAGTGGAGGCGGGAAACTGTTTTTT.

This clonotype has at least ten counts. A read error may account for a junction end that differs from germline. Here the CDR3 reads CASRLGGRTDNEQFF. The DNA of the CDR3 is TGTGCCAGCAGATTAGGGGGACGCACGGACAATGAGCAGTTCTTC. This chain uses TRBV12-3 or TRBV12-4 with TRBJ2-1; D may be TRBD1 (6 bases). CDR3 size: 15 residues.

J is TRBJ2-7 and V is TRBV27; 7 positions match TRBD2. The CDR3 sequence is 15 residues long. CDR1 is MNHEY, CDR2 SMNVEV, per germline (reference sequence). V shed 5 bases, J shed 6 bases, and the junction held 13 bases outside the gene matches. CDR3 bases: TGTGCCAGCAGTCTCCTTACTGGGAGGGCCGCCGAGCAGTACTTC. It encodes CASSLLTGRAAEQYF.